Here is one TCR beta chain with its context. Its antigen is undetermined. Measured with immunoSEQ multiplex PCR; TCRdb has only the in-frame clones, and not every one. The table includes 25,000 to 35,000 clones, about 74% detected once. The source of the sample is a study of OX40 agonist ivuxolimab in advanced cancers. Study details: Cohort: around 86% men, mean age around 55, aged about 20 to 90.

Study conclusions and caveats: In a subset of nonresponders, normalized T-cell clonal expansion was also low.

Enrollment shut out patients with autoimmune disease history or systemic immunosuppression. The CDR3 contains 14 residues. CDR1 SQVTM and CDR2 ANQGSEA come from the germline V gene. Trimming left V 3 bases short and J 0 bases short, with 10 bases between. The starting material was CD4+ or CD8+ T cells sorted from blood, obtained in a trial of the OX40 agonist ivuxolimab. The clonotype comes from an adult with an advanced solid tumor such as melanoma, head and neck, liver or kidney cancer. This rearrangement joins TRBV29-1 to TRBJ2-3; TRBD1 or TRBD2 may be the D gene (5 bases each). The CDR3 spells CSVDPGASTDTQYF. The DNA for the CDR3 is TGCAGCGTTGACCCCGGGGCCAGCACAGATACGCAGTATTTT.